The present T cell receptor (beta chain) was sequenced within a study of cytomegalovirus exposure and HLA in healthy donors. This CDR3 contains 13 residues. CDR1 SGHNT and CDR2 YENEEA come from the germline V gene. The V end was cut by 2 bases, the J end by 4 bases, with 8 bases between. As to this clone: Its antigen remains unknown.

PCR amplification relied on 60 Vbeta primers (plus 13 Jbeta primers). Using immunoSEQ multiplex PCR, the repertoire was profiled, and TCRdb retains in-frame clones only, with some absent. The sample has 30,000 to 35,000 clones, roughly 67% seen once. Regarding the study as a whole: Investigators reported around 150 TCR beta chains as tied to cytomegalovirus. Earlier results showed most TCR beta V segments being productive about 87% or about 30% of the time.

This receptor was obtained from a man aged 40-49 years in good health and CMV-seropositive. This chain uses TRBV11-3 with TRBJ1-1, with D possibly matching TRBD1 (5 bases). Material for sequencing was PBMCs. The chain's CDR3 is CASSLTQGTEAFF. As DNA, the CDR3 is TGTGCCAGCAGCTTAACCCAGGGCACTGAAGCTTTCTTT.